This TCR beta chain is from a study of tumor-infiltrating lymphocytes in primary liver carcinoma. TCR beta cDNA was prepared out of around 460 ng total RNA by means of a constant-region primer. Three-round nested multiplex PCR performed with slightly modified ARM-PCR produced the TCR beta libraries. TCRdb called the multiplex PCR reads again in MiXCR, with one record for every CDR3 protein. The data contain tens of thousands of distinct CDR3 sequences, 65% to 85% of them seen just once; the ten biggest clones take up approximately 41%. Co-extraction of RNA and DNA was performed on about 18-33 mg of unsorted bulk tissue. This clonotype is classed as medium-sized. The sequence came from a woman in her 30s with primary liver carcinoma and hepatitis B virus infection. The sequencing input was liver tumor tissue from sampling region 4. The subset was: tumor region T4, right-lateral pole.

The CDR3 sequence is CASSQVGGRISPNEQFF. CDR3 DNA: TGCGCCAGCAGCCAAGTGGGCGGGAGGATTTCCCCGAATGAGCAGTTCTTC. The V and J genes are TRBV4-1 and TRBJ2-1; 8 bases align to TRBD2. Germline loops: CDR1 MGHRA, CDR2 YSYEKL. V gave up 1 base and J gave up 7 bases; unmatched junction bases: 12. The CDR3 totals 17 residues.